These T cell receptor beta chains were read from a single sample in a study of vaccination effects on CD4 cells after COVID-19. Measured with immunoSEQ multiplex PCR; TCRdb has only the in-frame clones, and not every one. The sample holds fewer than 55,000 clones, 79% seen once. These receptors are not linked to any known antigen. The sequenced sample was CD4+ T cells from PBMCs cultured with HCoV-OC43 spike peptides, obtained before COVID-19 vaccination. These receptors came from a human donor who received a COVID-19 vaccine. CDR3s leave out the opening cysteine and the closing phenylalanine or tryptophan. D genes are given only for firm matches.

V: TRBV24-1
D: .
CDR3: ATSASRMGNQPQH

V: TRBV24-1
D: .
CDR3: ATSDNTGSNQPQH

V: TRBV10-3
D: .
CDR3: AISESVLSGYT

V: TRBV29-1
D: .
CDR3: SAGSSNQPQH

V: TRBV9
D: .
CDR3: ASSVSISENTEAF

V: TRBV7-9
D: .
CDR3: ASSSDRSNSPLH

V: TRBV2
D: .
CDR3: ASSLNTGGETQY

V: TRBV6-5
D: .
CDR3: ASSTTIRDTQY

V: TRBV6-5
D: TRBD2
CDR3: ASSSRLAGITDTQY

V: TRBV20-1
D: .
CDR3: SGEWSDTQY

V: TRBV7-3
D: .
CDR3: ASSSPDANYNEQF

V: TRBV12-3/TRBV12-4
D: TRBD1
CDR3: ASSQGQGARAF

V: TRBV24-1
D: .
CDR3: ATSDFAGQPQH

V: TRBV19
D: .
CDR3: ASRGLPNSNQPQH

V: TRBV27
D: TRBD1
CDR3: ASRPPTGTLSPLH

V: TRBV6-2/TRBV6-3
D: .
CDR3: ASSPGEMNTEAF

V: TRBV27
D: .
CDR3: ASSAAGYNSPLH

V: TRBV9
D: .
CDR3: ASSVAPSSYNEQF

V: TRBV6-6
D: TRBD1
CDR3: ASSFQGASNQPQH

V: TRBV19
D: .
CDR3: ASSPRLDTQY

V: TRBV3-1/TRBV3-2
D: .
CDR3: ASSQSLYTGELF

V: TRBV19
D: .
CDR3: ASSVSRGRSGANVLT

V: TRBV18
D: .
CDR3: ASSPPGNSYNEQF

V: TRBV5-6
D: .
CDR3: ASSLERYNSPLH

V: TRBV28
D: TRBD1
CDR3: AGRDRLSPLH

V: TRBV5-1
D: .
CDR3: ASSLQGEETQY

V: TRBV24-1
D: .
CDR3: ATSEGTGRTEAF

V: TRBV4-1
D: TRBD1
CDR3: ASSRGTGPRTDTQY

V: TRBV15
D: .
CDR3: ATSSGGARSNEQF

V: TRBV5-1
D: TRBD1
CDR3: ASSRTTGRATNSPLH

V: TRBV6-5
D: .
CDR3: ASSLSTGVSPLH

V: TRBV29-1
D: .
CDR3: SVEVTATDTQY

V: TRBV24-1
D: .
CDR3: ATSDSRGPMRKLF

V: TRBV19
D: .
CDR3: ASSITSAGNTIY

V: TRBV6-4
D: .
CDR3: ASSELYGDTETQY

V: TRBV5-1
D: .
CDR3: ASSPGPVSYNEQF

V: TRBV30
D: .
CDR3: AWSFPKGRGGNQPQH

V: TRBV5-4
D: .
CDR3: ASSGRTVTPSEEQF